This T cell receptor beta chain was identified in a study of early T cells in non-severe SARS-CoV-2 infection. At the level of the study: It was bulk RNA from unsorted whole blood that was sequenced, and the chains were unpaired.

In this sample, this clonotype turned up a few times. Its antigen is still unknown. Molecules of cDNA were individually given unique molecular identifiers that were attached to them. TCRdb re-derived calls from the 5' RACE reads in MiXCR, one entry per CDR3 protein. The sample shows 85,000 to 100,000 distinct CDR3 sequences, around 10% of them seen only once. General observations from the study: Clonotype matching in VDJdb favored anti-spike CD8 responses and did not capture private and CD4 specificities.

CDR3 size: 15 residues. Trimming at V came to 6 bases and at J to 2 bases, leaving 8 bases not matched to a gene. From germline, CDR1 is MDHEN and CDR2 SYDVKM. This clonotype originated in an adult who was a healthcare worker with PCR-confirmed SARS-CoV-2 infection or an uninfected control (not recorded which). The rearrangement joins TRBV28 to TRBJ2-3; the match to TRBD1 covers 7 bases. Sequencing input: whole blood. CDR3 residues: CASRLWQGDTDTQYF. The DNA for the CDR3 is TGTGCCAGCAGGTTGTGGCAGGGGGACACAGATACGCAGTATTTT. The full variable domain, completed using reference TRBV28 and TRBJ2-3, is DVKVTQSSRYLVKRTGEKVFLECVQDMDHENMFWYRQDPGLGLRLIYFSYDVKMKEKGDIPEGYSVSREKKERFSLILESASTNQTSMYLCASRLWQGDTDTQYFGPGTRLTVL.